These 28 T cell receptor beta chains were all obtained from the same sample, sequenced in a study of T cells in Graves' hyperthyroidism and ophthalmopathy. Researchers took RNA transcripts and amplified the TCR beta CDR3 regions from them. A set of HTBI primers served as the primers for a first-round RT-PCR of the TCR CDR3. TCRdb re-analysed the multiplex PCR reads in MiXCR, keeping a single row per CDR3 protein. The sample has 330,000 or so distinct CDR3 sequences; 15% to 20% are singletons. Input material: blood. The receptors were gathered from a woman aged 40-49 years with Graves' ophthalmopathy.

This clonotype was detected many times. This chain connects TRBV6-5 to TRBJ2-3; 7 bases are shared with TRBD2. The CDR3 consists of 15 residues. CDR1 is MNHEY, CDR2 SVGAGI, per germline. V lost 2 bases, J lost 1 base, and 3 bases stayed unmatched. CDR3 sequence (DNA): TGTGCCAGCAGTTACAGCGGGGATGGCACAGATACGCAGTATTTT. Translating gives CASSYSGDGTDTQYF.

This clonotype was counted many times. The chain carries TRBV27 and TRBJ2-2; the match to TRBD2 covers 14 bases. Losses at the gene ends were 7 bases for V and 6 bases for J; bases not matched to a gene: 13. Germline-derived CDR1 and CDR2 are MNHEY and SMNVEV (reference sequence). The CDR3 runs 18 residues. For the CDR3, the DNA is TGTGCCAGCAAAAGGGGGACTAGCGGGAGATGGTCCGCCGGGGAGCTGTTTTTT. Residues: CASKRGTSGRWSAGELFF.

V and J are TRBV30 and TRBJ1-2; D is possibly TRBD1 (5 bases). The length of the CDR3 is 12 residues. Germline V gives CDR1 GTSNPN, CDR2 SVGIG (reference sequence). V lost 3 bases and J 9 bases, leaving 14 bases between the germline ends. In nucleotides, the CDR3 is TGTGCCTGGAGCGCGACAGAAGATCGCTACACCTTC. As protein: CAWSATEDRYTF. Looking up the rest from reference TRBV30 and TRBJ1-2 gives the full variable domain: SQTIHQWPATLVQPVGSPLSLECTVEGTSNPNLYWYRQAAGRGLQLLFYSVGIGQISSEVPQNLSASRPQDRQFILSSKKLLLSDSGFYLCAWSATEDRYTFGSGTRLTVV.

This clonotype came up once. This chain links TRBV6-1 with TRBJ2-5, with 7 bases identical to TRBD2. The J segment lost 0 bases and the V segment lost 4 bases, leaving 8 bases of the junction unmatched. The CDR3 has 16 amino acids. The germline gives CDR1 MNHNS, CDR2 SASEGT. This chain's CDR3 is CASSAQAGRHQETQYF. In DNA form, the CDR3 reads TGTGCCAGCAGTGCCCAAGCGGGACGGCACCAAGAGACCCAGTACTTC.

This clonotype was found many times. An end of the junction does not agree with germline; a read error may underlie this. The V gene is TRBV28, the J gene TRBJ2-5; TRBD2 aligns across 7 bases. Per the germline V gene, CDR1 is MDHEN and CDR2 is SYDVKM. There are 14 residues in the CDR3. Here the CDR3 reads CAGSTNGGSETQYF. The CDR3 region has the DNA TGTGCCGGCAGCACCAACGGGGGGTCAGAGACCCAGTACTTC.

This clonotype was counted ten times or more. The gene calls are TRBV6-1 and TRBJ2-2; D is unclear. This CDR3 is built from 14 residues. V shed 3 bases and J shed 3 bases, with 8 bases lying between them. Germline CDR1 MNHNS, CDR2 SASEGT. CDR3 residues: CASSDNRDTGELFF. For the CDR3, the DNA is TGTGCCAGCAGTGACAATCGTGACACCGGGGAGCTGTTTTTT.

This clonotype was counted at least ten times. V usage is TRBV5-1 and J usage is TRBJ1-3; TRBD1 aligns across 7 bases. Trimming took 4 bases from V and 0 from J; bases not matched to a gene: 10. This CDR3 has 17 amino acids. Germline CDR1 reads SGHRS; CDR2 reads YFSETQ. The CDR3 DNA follows: TGCGCCAGCAGCAAACGGACAGGTGGAGACTCTGGAAACACCATATATTTT. Translating gives CASSKRTGGDSGNTIYF.

Only a few counts were recorded for this clonotype. The V gene is TRBV11-2, the J gene TRBJ2-7, with D uncertain. The CDR3 loop spans 14 amino acids. V lost 0 bases and J 2 bases, leaving 8 bases between the germline ends. The germline V gene has CDR1 SGHAT and CDR2 FQNNGV. CDR3 DNA sequence: TGTGCCAGCAGCTTAGAAGGAGCCCCCTACGAGCAGTACTTC. Its translation is CASSLEGAPYEQYF.

This clonotype was observed many times. The chain has TRBV27 and TRBJ1-6; TRBD1 matches 9 bases. J was trimmed by 14 bases and V by 4 bases; bases with no gene match: 6. Per the germline V gene, CDR1 is MNHEY and CDR2 is SMNVEV (reference sequence). The CDR3 is made up of 13 amino acids. As DNA, the CDR3 is TGTGCCAGCAGTTACAGGGGGCGTGGATCCCTCCACTTT. Its translation is CASSYRGRGSLHF.

This clonotype was found many times. The chain has TRBV28 and TRBJ1-5; a possible D gene is TRBD1 (6 bases). Looked up from germline, CDR1 is MDHEN and CDR2 is SYDVKM. CDR3 length: 17 residues. Trimming left V 8 bases short and J 7 bases short, with 27 bases between. The CDR3 region has the DNA TGTGCCAGCTGGGCCTTGACGGGACGCCCAAGGGGGCAGCCCCAGCATTTT. Encoded protein: CASWALTGRPRGQPQHF.

This clonotype came up many times. The chain recombines TRBV6-2 or TRBV6-3 with TRBJ2-7; 10 nucleotides align to TRBD1. After removal of 6 bases from V and 2 bases from J, the junction contained 7 bases not matched to a gene. The germline gives CDR1 MNHEY, CDR2 SVGEGT. This CDR3 comprises 15 residues. CDR3 amino acids: CASRPTGQGTYEQYF. CDR3 nucleotides: TGTGCCAGCAGACCCACGGGACAGGGGACCTACGAGCAGTACTTC.

This clonotype was detected many times. This chain connects TRBV7-9 to TRBJ2-7; 8 nucleotides align to TRBD1. Germline V gives CDR1 SEHNR, CDR2 FQNEAQ (reference sequence). V was pared by 4 bases and J by 6 bases, with 2 bases of the junction left unmatched. The CDR3 contains 12 residues. The CDR3 protein is CASSSGQGEQYF. The CDR3 coding sequence is TGTGCCAGCAGCTCTGGACAGGGCGAGCAGTACTTC. Looking up the rest from reference TRBV7-9 and TRBJ2-7 gives the full variable domain: DTGVSQNPRHKITKRGQNVTFRCDPISEHNRLYWYRQTLGQGPEFLTYFQNEAQLEKSRLLSDRFSAERPKGSFSTLEIQRTEQGDSAMYLCASSSGQGEQYFGPGTRLTVT.

The chain couples TRBV28 to TRBJ1-2, with a tentative D call TRBD1 (6 bases). V was trimmed by 2 bases and J by 2 bases, leaving 12 bases between them. Germline CDR1 MDHEN, CDR2 SYDVKM. CDR3 length: 15 residues. CDR3 nucleotides: TGTGCCAGCAGTTTAGGCCAGGGGTACAACTATGGCTACACCTTC. Protein: CASSLGQGYNYGYTF.

This clonotype was observed many times. The chain has TRBV28 and TRBJ1-3, with D maybe TRBD1 (6 bases). Germline CDR1 and CDR2: MDHEN and SYDVKM. The CDR3 consists of 16 residues. V was clipped by 5 bases and J by 4 bases, with 18 bases between them. CDR3 nucleotides: TGTGCCAGCAGTCACCCCCCGGACAGCTCCGGAAACACCATATATTTT. The encoded protein is CASSHPPDSSGNTIYF.

This clonotype was detected many times. This chain links TRBV6-5 with TRBJ2-7, with D uncertain. V was clipped by 1 base and J by 4 bases, with 14 bases between them. Per the germline V gene, CDR1 is MNHEY and CDR2 is SVGAGI. CDR3 length: 15 residues. The CDR3 DNA is TGTGCCAGCAGTTACTTCGGGCCCCCTATGTACGAGCAGTACTTC. Translated, it gives CASSYFGPPMYEQYF.

This clonotype showed up many times. This chain connects TRBV4-2 to TRBJ2-7; 9 bases agree with TRBD2. The V and J ends lost 4 bases and 1 base, in that order; junction bases with no gene match: 2. The CDR3 length is 14 residues. Germline V gene sequence: CDR1 LGHNA, CDR2 YNFKEQ. The DNA for the CDR3 is TGTGCCAGCAGCCGAGGACTAGCGTCCTACGAGCAGTACTTC. This sequence encodes CASSRGLASYEQYF.

This clonotype has more than one count but fewer than ten. One junction end does not reproduce the germline sequence, and a read error may be involved. The chain combines TRBV27 with TRBJ2-7; 9 bases fit TRBD1. Germline V lookup: CDR1 MNHEY, CDR2 SMNVEV (reference sequence). This CDR3 region has 15 residues. Here the CDR3 DNA reads TGTGCCAGCAGTTTGGTTGCGACAGGGGGTTCCGAGCAGTCCTTC. Amino acids: CASSLVATGGSEQSF.

This clonotype has a count of ten or more. The V call is TRBV6-1, the J call TRBJ1-1; TRBD1 is a possible D gene (6 bases). V lost 0 bases and J lost 4, with 15 bases in between. Germline values: CDR1 MNHNS, CDR2 SASEGT. The CDR3 loop spans 16 amino acids. The CDR3: CASSEAIGGLGTEAFF. As DNA, the CDR3 is TGTGCCAGCAGTGAAGCAATAGGGGGATTGGGCACTGAAGCTTTCTTT.

This clonotype was detected many times. J is TRBJ2-2 and V is TRBV6-1; D gene unclear. There are 14 residues in the CDR3. V lost 6 bases to trimming and J lost 1 base, with 9 bases between them. Per germline, CDR1 MNHNS and CDR2 SASEGT. The CDR3 DNA is TGTGCCAGCAGAACCCTTCTGAACACCGGGGAGCTGTTTTTT. It yields the protein CASRTLLNTGELFF.

This clonotype was observed many times. The V and J genes are TRBV19 and TRBJ2-7; 8 positions agree with TRBD1. CDR3 size: 15 residues. The germline CDR1 and CDR2 sequences are LNHDA and SQIVND (reference sequence). After removal of 4 bases from V and 0 bases from J, the junction contained 5 bases not matched to a gene. CDR3 region: CASSRGGQGSYEQYF. The CDR3 region has the DNA TGTGCCAGTAGTAGGGGCGGACAGGGCTCCTACGAGCAGTACTTC.

This sequence joins TRBV28 and TRBJ2-7; possibly TRBD2 for D (6 bases). In germline, CDR1 is MDHEN, CDR2 SYDVKM. V was cut by 6 bases and J by 1 base, with 16 bases left in between. This CDR3 has 15 residues. The CDR3 here is CASSQGAGPSYEQYF. The CDR3 DNA sequence: TGTGCCAGCAGCCAAGGGGCGGGGCCATCCTACGAGCAGTACTTC.

This clonotype was seen ten or more times. The chain combines TRBV11-2 with TRBJ2-2; 7 bases fit TRBD1. Germline trimming cut 6 bases from V and 5 bases from J; bases unmatched to any gene: 15. This CDR3 is 17 amino acids long. Germline CDR1 SGHAT, CDR2 FQNNGV. CDR3 residues: CASRPYRDSFRTGELFF. CDR3 nucleotides: TGTGCCAGCAGACCGTACCGGGACAGTTTTCGAACCGGGGAGCTGTTTTTT.

There are many counts of this clonotype. A read error may account for a junction end that differs from germline. The chain uses TRBV24-1 and TRBJ1-2; weak D call: TRBD1 (5 bases). CDR1 KGHDR and CDR2 SFDVKD come from the germline V gene. The CDR3 loop spans 12 amino acids. The CDR3 sequence: CAASEGVGGYTF. CDR3 nucleotide sequence: TGTGCCGCCAGTGAAGGGGTCGGAGGCTACACCTTC.

Many counts were recorded for this clonotype. The chain uses TRBV28 and TRBJ1-1; 8 positions match TRBD1. This CDR3 region has 12 residues. Germline loops: CDR1 MDHEN, CDR2 SYDVKM. J gave up 11 bases and V 5 bases, and 7 bases lay outside the gene matches. Here the CDR3 DNA reads TGTGCCAGCAGTAGGACAGGGTTGTGGGCTTTCTTT. It yields the protein CASSRTGLWAFF. The full variable domain, completed using reference TRBV28 and TRBJ1-1, is DVKVTQSSRYLVKRTGEKVFLECVQDMDHENMFWYRQDPGLGLRLIYFSYDVKMKEKGDIPEGYSVSREKKERFSLILESASTNQTSMYLCASSRTGLWAFFGQGTRLTVV.

This clonotype was detected ten times or more. The chain recombines TRBV12-3 or TRBV12-4 with TRBJ2-7, with D uncertain. Trimming shortened V by 3 bases and J by 4 bases, and 10 bases separated the two germline ends. The CDR3 totals 13 residues. Written as DNA, the CDR3 is TGTGCCAGCAGTTTTGGCAGGCGGTACGAGCAGTACTTC. Protein product: CASSFGRRYEQYF.

The table lists this clonotype with many counts. V gene TRBV7-9 combines with J gene TRBJ2-5; possibly TRBD2 for D (5 bases). Germline CDR1 is SEHNR and CDR2 is FQNEAQ (reference sequence). V was cut by 4 bases and J by 3 bases, with 15 bases left in between. This CDR3 contains 15 residues. The CDR3 here is CASSSYAGGKETQYF. The CDR3 nucleotides are TGTGCCAGCAGCTCATATGCGGGTGGTAAAGAGACCCAGTACTTC.

The V gene is TRBV28, the J gene TRBJ2-5; 8 bases line up with TRBD2. The CDR3 covers 15 residues. V lost 1 base to trimming and J lost 5 bases; unmatched junction nucleotides: 6. Germline V gene data show CDR1 as MDHEN and CDR2 as SYDVKM. The CDR3 spells CASSLLLAGDETQYF. Here the CDR3 DNA reads TGTGCCAGCAGTTTATTGCTAGCGGGTGATGAGACCCAGTACTTC.

The J gene is TRBJ1-5, the V gene TRBV19; TRBD1 aligns across 9 bases. This CDR3 spans 17 amino acids. J lost 0 bases, V lost 4 bases, and 7 bases had no gene match. Germline V gene lookup returns CDR1 LNHDA and CDR2 SQIVND (reference sequence). CDR3 in amino acids: CASSTPGQGHSNQPQHF. The CDR3 nucleotides read TGTGCCAGTAGTACTCCGGGACAGGGCCATAGCAATCAGCCCCAGCATTTT.